Following are 11 T cell receptor beta chains from one sample sequenced in a study of CD8+CD57+ T cells in acquired aplastic anemia. According to the study, genomic DNA was the template for TCR beta VDJ and CDR3 profiling. TCRdb reprocessed the reads with MiXCR, giving one entry per CDR3 protein. Among 190,000 or so distinct CDR3 sequences listed, over 60% were seen once. The sequenced material came from sorted CD4+, CD8+, or CD8+CD57+ T cells (not recorded which) from PBMCs. The receptors were sampled from a human donor in good health.

This clonotype was picked up one time. This clone may be a read error of a much larger clone one base away. This is likely a read error, given that the CDR3 carries no conserved phenylalanine or tryptophan at its end. The CDR3: CASSHINRGMNTEAFS. As DNA, the CDR3 is TGCGCCAGCAGCCATATTAACAGGGGGATGAACACTGAAGCTTTCTCT. The rearrangement joins TRBV4-3 to TRBJ1-1; TRBD1 agrees at 8 bases. CDR1 is LGHNA and CDR2 is YSLEER in the germline V gene. The CDR3 consists of 16 residues. The J segment lost 0 bases and the V segment lost 3 bases, leaving 6 bases of the junction unmatched.

The chain links TRBV7-9 to TRBJ1-4; tentative D call: TRBD1 (6 bases). Between the trimmed V and J ends, which lost 4 bases and 10 bases, there was a span of 13 bases. Germline CDR1 reads SEHNR; CDR2 reads FQNEAQ (reference sequence). The CDR3 spans 13 residues. CDR3 bases: TGTGCCAGCAGCTCCCCGGAGGGGGGAAAACTGTTTTTT. Amino acids: CASSSPEGGKLFF.

The table lists this clonotype with a few counts. This chain links TRBV29-1 with TRBJ2-6; D unclear. The V end was cut by 2 bases, the J end by 2 bases, with 16 bases between. Germline loops: CDR1 SQVTM, CDR2 ANQGSEA. CDR3 length: 17 residues. The CDR3 bases are TGCAGCGTTGAAAGCACCCATTCTCGGGCTGGGGCCAACGTCCTGACTTTC. Translated: CSVESTHSRAGANVLTF.

Worth noting for this clonotype: Given a much more abundant clone one base away, this may be a read error. The V and J genes are TRBV5-1 and TRBJ2-2; D might be TRBD2 (6 bases). Trimming pared 5 bases from V and 2 bases from J, leaving 22 bases between. Germline V CDR1 and CDR2: SGHRS, YFSETQ. The length of the CDR3 is 18 residues. CDR3 sequence reads: CASRPAASEGPNTGELFF. The CDR3 DNA reads TGCGCCAGCAGACCCGCGGCTAGCGAGGGGCCTAACACCGGGGAGCTGTTTTTT.

The gene calls are TRBV7-9 and TRBJ1-1, with D unresolved. CDR1 and CDR2 from the germline V gene are SEHNR and FQNEAQ (reference sequence). This CDR3 has 14 residues. V was trimmed by 1 base and J by 7 bases, leaving 13 bases between them. In DNA form, the CDR3 reads TGTGCCAGCAGCTTAGTGGGGAACTCGAATGAAGCTTTCTTT. This translates into CASSLVGNSNEAFF.

This clonotype was observed many times. The chain couples TRBV12-3 or TRBV12-4 to TRBJ2-1, with TRBD2 matching over 8 bases. Trimming took 6 bases from V and 7 from J; bases not matched to a gene: 11. The CDR3 covers 15 residues. CDR3 loop: CASSSLGLEANEQFF. In DNA form, the CDR3 reads TGTGCCAGCAGCTCTCTGGGACTAGAGGCGAATGAGCAGTTCTTC.

This clonotype showed up many times. The chain links TRBV19 to TRBJ2-7; 12 bases are a match to TRBD2. The CDR3 covers 14 residues. The germline gives CDR1 LNHDA, CDR2 SQIVND (reference sequence). V shed 6 bases and J 7 bases; nucleotides not matched to a gene: 7. The chain's CDR3 is CASSRLAGVWEQYF. CDR3 nucleotides: TGTGCCAGTAGCAGACTAGCGGGAGTATGGGAGCAGTACTTC.

The chain uses TRBV5-1 and TRBJ1-2; TRBD1 matches at 8 bases. CDR3 length equals 11 residues. Germline-derived CDR1 and CDR2 are SGHRS and YFSETQ. V shed 8 bases and J 8 bases; nucleotides not matched to a gene: 5. Here the CDR3 reads CARIRGQGYTF. CDR3 DNA: TGCGCCAGGATCAGGGGGCAAGGCTACACCTTC.

The chain employs TRBV2 and TRBJ1-6; D is perhaps TRBD1 (6 bases). CDR1 and CDR2 from the germline V gene are SNHLY and FYNNEI. CDR3 length: 15 residues. V was trimmed by 5 bases and J by 7 bases, leaving 15 bases between them. The CDR3 loop reads CASSKTGPLNSPLHF. The CDR3 nucleotides are TGTGCCAGCAGTAAGACAGGTCCCCTCAATTCACCCCTCCACTTT.

V and J are TRBV7-2 and TRBJ2-1; D gene ambiguous. The V and J ends lost 3 bases and 7 bases respectively, with 10 bases between them. The germline V gene has CDR1 SGHTA and CDR2 FQGNSA. There are 13 residues in the CDR3. CDR3 coding DNA: TGTGCCAGCAGCTTCTTGGGTTGGAATGAGCAGTTCTTC. Encoded protein: CASSFLGWNEQFF.

Remarks on this clonotype: The junction departs from the called germline gene at one end, perhaps through a read error. The V gene is TRBV12-3 or TRBV12-4, the J gene TRBJ2-3; D unclear. The CDR3 is 13 amino acids. Here the CDR3 DNA reads TGTGCTAGCAGTTTTATCCGTCCAGATACGCAGTATTTT. It encodes CASSFIRPDTQYF.